These 3 T cell receptor beta chains share one sample of origin, sequenced in a study of cytomegalovirus exposure and HLA in healthy donors. Primers included in the PCR were 60 Vbeta and 13 Jbeta primers. Sequencing used immunoSEQ multiplex PCR; TCRdb keeps in-frame clones, though not all of them. Of 150,000 to 200,000 clones detected, roughly four fifths appear once; the ten largest clones hold 7.5% to 9.5%. The sequenced sample was PBMCs. The source is a male donor in good health and CMV-seropositive.

The gene calls are TRBV9 and TRBJ2-5; TRBD2 is a possible D gene (6 bases). The V gene's germline CDR1 is SGDLS and CDR2 YYNGEE. V was pared by 4 bases and J by 5 bases, with 12 bases between. The CDR3 extends over 13 amino acids. In nucleotides, the CDR3 is TGTGCCAGCAGCCCCGGAGGGTCGGAGACCCAGTACTTC. Residues: CASSPGGSETQYF.

The chain carries TRBV18 and TRBJ2-7; possible D gene TRBD1, 5 bases. The germline CDR1 and CDR2 sequences are KGHSH and LQKENI. The length of the CDR3 is 15 residues. The V end was cut by 2 bases, the J end by 0 bases, with 11 bases between. In nucleotides, the CDR3 is TGTGCCAGCTCACCAGGGGCCACCGACTCCTACGAGCAGTACTTC. Translating it yields CASSPGATDSYEQYF.

This clone turned up a few times. This chain uses TRBV5-5 with TRBJ2-3; 7 bases are shared with TRBD2. Germline V gene lookup returns CDR1 SGHKS and CDR2 YYEKEE (reference sequence). The CDR3 loop spans 18 amino acids. Trimming at V came to 4 bases and at J to 1 base, leaving 15 bases not matched to a gene. CDR3 nucleotide sequence: TGTGCCAGCAGCCCCCGCGGGGCGGAGCGGGAAGGCACAGATACGCAGTATTTT. Its protein product is CASSPRGAEREGTDTQYF.